This T cell receptor beta chain originates from a study of spatial heterogeneity in lung cancer. Whole-study context: Donation came from about 72 patients with untreated early-stage non-small cell lung cancer. Unique TCR and UMI combinations averaged more than ten appearances each in raw reads.

Sample time point: blood at routine non-recurrence follow-up after resection. MiXCR, applied by TCRdb to the 5' RACE reads, yields one record per CDR3 protein. This table holds 50,000 or so distinct CDR3 sequences, approximately 12% found once. Study results and limitations: Blood showed ubiquitous tumor TCRs more often at resection than at routine follow-up.

Worth noting for this clonotype: The antigen is unknown.

The receptor was isolated from a male donor with early-stage non-small cell lung cancer. Sequencing was performed on PBMCs, taken at follow-up.

CDR3 DNA: TGTGCCAGCAGTCGGACAGTGAACACTGAAGCTTTCTTT. This codes for CASSRTVNTEAFF. The chain couples TRBV6-2 or TRBV6-3 to TRBJ1-1; TRBD1 might be the D (6 bases). This CDR3 has 13 residues. The germline V gene encodes CDR1 MNHEY and CDR2 SVGEGT. Trimming shortened V by 5 bases and J by 0 bases, and 7 bases separated the two germline ends.